Listed here is a single T cell receptor (beta chain). What it binds is unknown. This record comes from a study of cytomegalovirus exposure and HLA in healthy donors. Study-wide findings and caveats: In a later analysis, TCR beta V- and J-gene trimming showed a link to a missense DCLRE1C variant. In a later analysis, most CMV-associated TCR beta chains appeared HLA-restricted.

13 Jbeta primers and 60 Vbeta primers were used for the PCR. Data came from immunoSEQ multiplex PCR; TCRdb stores just in-frame clones and leaves some out. The sample records more than 150,000 clones, almost 80% being singletons. The TCR was taken from a man aged 50 to 60 in good health and CMV-seropositive. What was sequenced was PBMCs.

The CDR3 nucleotides read TGCGCCAGCAGCCAAAATCCCGTCAGGGGTTACGAGCAGTACTTC. Its translation is CASSQNPVRGYEQYF. The rearrangement uses TRBV4-1 and TRBJ2-7; TRBD1 might be the D (6 bases). CDR3 size: 15 residues. V lost 2 bases, J lost 4 bases, and 15 bases lay in between. The germline V gene encodes CDR1 MGHRA and CDR2 YSYEKL.